The entry below describes one T cell receptor beta chain. These data belong to a study of shared clonotypes between healthy human individuals. Data came from immunoSEQ multiplex PCR; TCRdb stores just in-frame clones and leaves some out. The sample carries approximately 1,000,000 clones, approximately 80% recorded once. Per the germline V gene, CDR1 is SGHNT and CDR2 is YENEEA. The CDR3 has 16 residues. V was clipped by 5 bases and J by 1 base, with 14 bases between them. The chain uses TRBV11-3 and TRBJ2-2; D unresolved. The sample consisted of memory CD4+ T cells from PBMCs. Subset denoted: CD45RA-negative fraction. This receptor was identified in a man aged 18 to 30 in good health. Some clones in this sample may be carry-over from other donors' samples. Here the CDR3 DNA reads TGTGCCAGCAGCCAACCAACCCCCAGGAACACCGGGGAGCTGTTTTTT. This gives the protein CASSQPTPRNTGELFF.